This T cell receptor (beta chain) was recorded in a study of glioma-infiltrating T cells. Trimming removed 1 base at V and 6 bases at J, with 13 bases between. This CDR3 contains 14 residues. The germline V gene encodes CDR1 PRHDT and CDR2 FYEKMQ (reference sequence). This clonotype was seen repeatedly, ten times or more. Amplification of TCR alpha and beta CDR3 regions from RNA used iRepertoire nested multiplex PCR. TCRdb independently ran MiXCR on the multiplex PCR reads; one entry per CDR3 protein. The sample contains over 2,500 distinct CDR3 sequences, around a sixth of which appear only once. V is TRBV13 and J is TRBJ2-7; possibly TRBD1 for D (5 bases). The receptor was isolated from a human donor with low-grade glioma or glioblastoma, undergoing nonglioma brain surgery, or in good health (not recorded which). Sequenced: glioma tissue, nonneoplastic brain tissue, or PBMCs (not recorded which). CDR3 sequence reads: CASSLARAQGEQYV. CDR3 sequence (DNA): TGTGCCAGCAGCTTAGCCCGGGCTCAGGGCGAGCAGTACGTC.